The T cell receptor (beta chain) under discussion was sequenced for a study of blood T cell repertoires in COVID-19. The germline V gene has CDR1 LNHDA and CDR2 SQIVND (reference sequence). This CDR3 is built from 16 residues. V gave up 3 bases and J gave up 6 bases; unmatched junction bases: 9. This table comes from immunoSEQ multiplex PCR, and its TCRdb copy is limited to in-frame clones, with some not included. The top ten clones hold about 3.9% of a sample with more than 95,000 clones, 85% of them seen once. Sequencing was done on a sample of peripheral blood. The source is a man in his fifties with acute or convalescent COVID-19. This rearrangement joins TRBV19 to TRBJ1-5, with 9 bases identical to TRBD1. CDR3 coding DNA: TGTGCCAGTAGTATTATAGGACAGGGGTCCGGTCAGCCCCAGCATTTT. Translated, it gives CASSIIGQGSGQPQHF. Full variable domain (outside the CDR3, taken from reference TRBV19 and TRBJ1-5): DGGITQSPKYLFRKEGQNVTLSCEQNLNHDAMYWYRQDPGQGLRLIYYSQIVNDFQKGDIAEGYSVSREKKESFPLTVTSAQKNPTAFYLCASSIIGQGSGQPQHFGDGTRLSIL.